A single sample gave rise to the 30 T cell receptor beta chains below, sequenced in a study of blood T cell repertoires in COVID-19. The table came from immunoSEQ multiplex PCR; TCRdb's copy has only in-frame clones and leaves some out. The data contain 260,000 or so clones, 83% of them seen just once; the ten biggest clones take up 3% to 4.5%. Sequencing was done on a sample of PBMCs or T cells enriched from blood (not recorded which). The receptor source for this set is a middle-aged woman who had been exposed to COVID-19.

The chain has TRBV3-1 (or the pseudogene TRBV3-2) and TRBJ2-7; D gene unclear. The length of the CDR3 is 12 residues. With 0 bases removed from V and 4 bases from J, the gap between germline ends came to 4 bases. CDR1 LGHDT and CDR2 YNNKEL come from the germline V gene (reference sequence). CDR3 sequence: CASSQDYYEQYF. DNA for the CDR3: TGTGCCAGCAGCCAAGACTATTACGAGCAGTACTTC.

The chain is built from TRBV28 and TRBJ2-7, with 8 positions matching TRBD1. The junction had 10 bases not matched to a gene; V was cut back by 7 bases and J by 2 bases. Germline CDR1 and CDR2: MDHEN and SYDVKM. The CDR3 spans 15 residues. CDR3 bases: TGTGCCAGCATCTTAGGGACAGGACCAGCCTACGAGCAGTACTTC. Amino acids: CASILGTGPAYEQYF.

The J gene is TRBJ2-5, the V gene TRBV9, with TRBD1 matching 7 bases. CDR3 size: 14 residues. V dropped 3 bases and J dropped 5; count of bases not matched to a gene: 7. Looked up from germline, CDR1 is SGDLS and CDR2 is YYNGEE. CDR3 bases: TGTGCCAGCAGCGACATCCTAGGGGGCGAGACCCAGTACTTC. Its translation is CASSDILGGETQYF.

The chain links TRBV7-3 to TRBJ1-2; TRBD1 aligns across 7 bases. The J segment lost 4 bases and the V segment lost 5 bases, leaving 10 bases of the junction unmatched. Germline V gene data show CDR1 as SGHTA and CDR2 as FQGTGA. This CDR3 is built from 15 residues. The CDR3 DNA reads as TGTGCCAGCAGCCCGACCCCAGGGGGTGGCTATGGCTACACCTTC. Its protein product is CASSPTPGGGYGYTF.

The gene calls are TRBV2 and TRBJ1-1; D is undetermined. The germline V gene encodes CDR1 SNHLY and CDR2 FYNNEI. Trimming took 2 bases from V and 4 from J, leaving 11 bases between them. This CDR3 is built from 14 residues. The CDR3 coding sequence is TGTGCCAGCAGTGAAACCCGAACGGGCACTGAAGCTTTCTTT. This translates into CASSETRTGTEAFF. The full variable domain, in which reference TRBV2 and TRBJ1-1 provide the parts outside the CDR3, is EPEVTQTPSHQVTQMGQEVILRCVPISNHLYFYWYRQILGQKVEFLVSFYNNEISEKSEIFDDQFSVERPDGSNFTLKIRSTKLEDSAMYFCASSETRTGTEAFFGQGTRLTVV.

V gene TRBV29-1 combines with J gene TRBJ2-7, with 9 positions matching TRBD1. The V and J ends lost 6 bases and 4 bases, in that order; junction bases with no gene match: 7. The length of the CDR3 is 13 residues. CDR1 is SQVTM, CDR2 ANQGSEA, per germline. CDR3 sequence (DNA): TGCAGCGTGGAACCGGGACAGGGTTACGAGCAGTACTTC. This sequence encodes CSVEPGQGYEQYF.

Only one count was recorded for this clone. The V gene is TRBV29-1, the J gene TRBJ1-2; a weak D match, TRBD1 (6 bases). V was cut by 6 bases and J by 4 bases, with 12 bases left in between. There are 12 residues in the CDR3. CDR1 and CDR2 (germline): SQVTM, ANQGSEA. The CDR3 DNA reads TGCAGCGTACTACAGGGAAGCTATGGCTACACCTTC. Protein: CSVLQGSYGYTF.

V and J are TRBV29-1 and TRBJ2-2; 7 nucleotides align to TRBD1. The V and J ends lost 6 bases and 0 bases, in that order; junction bases with no gene match: 4. The germline CDR1 and CDR2 sequences are SQVTM and ANQGSEA. The CDR3 length is 14 residues. Written as DNA, the CDR3 is TGCAGCGTGCAGGGACAGACGAACACCGGGGAGCTGTTTTTT. Encoded protein: CSVQGQTNTGELFF.

The chain has TRBV5-5 and TRBJ1-6; D is ambiguous. Germline values: CDR1 SGHKS, CDR2 YYEKEE (reference sequence). The CDR3 spans 16 residues. Trimming cost V 0 bases and J 8 bases, with 15 bases left between them. CDR3 region: CASSLVGSEDYSPLHF. The DNA of the CDR3 is TGTGCCAGCAGCTTGGTAGGGAGTGAAGATTATTCACCCCTCCACTTT.

V usage is TRBV10-3 and J usage is TRBJ2-7; weak D call: TRBD2 (6 bases). The V gene lost 5 bases and the J gene lost 3 bases, with 11 bases spanning the gap. Per germline, CDR1 ENHRY and CDR2 SYGVKD. The CDR3 totals 13 residues. This chain's CDR3 is CAISNGGIYEQYF. Here the CDR3 DNA reads TGTGCCATCAGTAACGGCGGGATCTACGAGCAGTACTTC.

The chain couples TRBV5-5 to TRBJ1-4; 9 bases align to TRBD1. CDR1 is SGHKS, CDR2 YYEKEE, per germline (reference sequence). V dropped 0 bases and J dropped 4; count of bases not matched to a gene: 4. This CDR3 is built from 16 residues. The CDR3, as DNA: TGTGCCAGCAGCTTGGACAGGGGGCTTGGTAATGAAAAACTGTTTTTT. Protein product: CASSLDRGLGNEKLFF.

This chain links TRBV19 with TRBJ1-5, with no clear D. CDR1 is LNHDA, CDR2 SQIVND, per germline (reference sequence). Trimming pared 5 bases from V and 1 base from J, leaving 15 bases between. This CDR3 has 16 residues. CDR3: CASSHFRQESNQPQHF. The CDR3 DNA is TGTGCCAGTAGTCACTTCCGGCAGGAAAGCAATCAGCCCCAGCATTTT. Drawing the rest from reference TRBV19 and TRBJ1-5, the complete variable domain is DGGITQSPKYLFRKEGQNVTLSCEQNLNHDAMYWYRQDPGQGLRLIYYSQIVNDFQKGDIAEGYSVSREKKESFPLTVTSAQKNPTAFYLCASSHFRQESNQPQHFGDGTRLSIL.

Points on this clone: The same CDR3 arises from other DNA sequences in this sample as well. The chain couples TRBV5-4 to TRBJ1-3; D is undetermined. Trimming took off 4 bases at V and 3 bases at J, with 11 bases between the two ends. This CDR3 region has 14 residues. The germline CDR1 and CDR2 sequences are SGHNT and YYREEE (reference sequence). The CDR3 region has the DNA TGTGCCAGCAGCCCAGACTCAAGTGGAAACACCATATATTTT. It specifies CASSPDSSGNTIYF.

CDR3 sequence (DNA): TGTGCCTGGAGTGTACGTGGGCGGGGGGCCTCGAAGGCAAGCTCCTACAATGAGCAGTTCTTC. Encoded protein: CAWSVRGRGASKASSYNEQFF. This sequence joins TRBV30 and TRBJ2-1; TRBD2 matches 8 bases. Germline trimming cut 0 bases from V and 0 bases from J; bases unmatched to any gene: 19. CDR3 size: 21 residues. In germline, CDR1 is GTSNPN, CDR2 SVGIG (reference sequence). Variable domain in full (rest from reference TRBV30 and TRBJ2-1): SQTIHQWPATLVQPVGSPLSLECTVEGTSNPNLYWYRQAAGRGLQLLFYSVGIGQISSEVPQNLSASRPQDRQFILSSKKLLLSDSGFYLCAWSVRGRGASKASSYNEQFFGPGTRLTVL.

The chain is built from TRBV7-2 and TRBJ2-2; 14 bases line up with TRBD2. The CDR3 is 17 residues long. V trimming: 5 bases; J trimming: 4 bases; junction bases outside the gene matches: 6. In germline, CDR1 is SGHTA, CDR2 FQGNSA. CDR3 sequence reads: CASSTGLAGVSTGELFF. Written as DNA, the CDR3 is TGTGCCAGCAGCACGGGACTAGCGGGGGTTAGCACCGGGGAGCTGTTTTTT.

The chain combines TRBV19 with TRBJ1-5; 8 positions match TRBD1. Germline loops: CDR1 LNHDA, CDR2 SQIVND (reference sequence). CDR3 length: 16 residues. V gave up 5 bases and J gave up 0 bases; unmatched junction bases: 6. The CDR3 reads CASSGQGAYSNQPQHF. CDR3 DNA: TGTGCCAGTAGTGGACAGGGCGCCTATAGCAATCAGCCCCAGCATTTT.

The chain is built from TRBV14 and TRBJ1-1; D remains unclear. Trimming cost V 0 bases and J 3 bases, with 8 bases left between them. This CDR3 is built from 14 residues. Germline assignment: CDR1 SGHDN and CDR2 FVKESK. This chain's CDR3 is CASSQDAADTEAFF. The CDR3 DNA reads TGTGCCAGCAGCCAAGATGCGGCGGACACTGAAGCTTTCTTT.

The chain combines TRBV19 with TRBJ1-5; a weak D match, TRBD1 (6 bases). Between the trimmed V and J ends, which lost 7 bases and 2 bases, there was a span of 15 bases. Germline V lookup: CDR1 LNHDA, CDR2 SQIVND (reference sequence). This CDR3 comprises 15 residues. The CDR3: CASTPLSGGNQPQHF. In DNA, the CDR3 is TGTGCCAGTACCCCTCTCTCAGGGGGCAATCAGCCCCAGCATTTT.

This clone is a singleton in its sample. Other DNA sequences within the sample encode an identical CDR3. The rearrangement links TRBV2 to TRBJ2-7, with TRBD2 identical over 8 bases. The CDR3 spans 11 residues. The junction had 1 base not matched to a gene; V was cut back by 5 bases and J by 7 bases. Germline-derived CDR1 and CDR2 are SNHLY and FYNNEI. CDR3 residues: CASSTGGEQYF. The CDR3 region has the DNA TGTGCCAGCAGTACGGGGGGGGAGCAGTACTTC.

The chain links TRBV5-4 to TRBJ2-7; 9 bases agree with TRBD1. Trimming removed 4 bases from V and 2 bases from J; junction bases left unmatched: 7. CDR3 size: 15 residues. Germline CDR1 reads SGHNT; CDR2 reads YYREEE (reference sequence). CDR3 sequence reads: CASSPGDRAAYEQYF. In DNA form, the CDR3 reads TGTGCCAGCAGCCCGGGGGACAGGGCGGCCTACGAGCAGTACTTC. The full variable domain, rest sourced from reference TRBV5-4 and TRBJ2-7, is ETGVTQSPTHLIKTRGQQVTLRCSSQSGHNTVSWYQQALGQGPQFIFQYYREEENGRGNFPPRFSGLQFPNYSSELNVNALELDDSALYLCASSPGDRAAYEQYFGPGTRLTVT.

This sequence joins TRBV20-1 and TRBJ2-7, with D tentatively TRBD1 (5 bases). The CDR3 runs 11 residues. The germline gives CDR1 DFQATT, CDR2 SNEGSKA (reference sequence). V lost 5 bases and J 6 bases, leaving 11 bases between the germline ends. CDR3 nucleotides: TGCAGTGCTCGGACATTTGGCGAGCAGTACTTC. Protein: CSARTFGEQYF.

This chain joins TRBV9 and TRBJ2-7, with D perhaps TRBD1 (6 bases). The CDR3 runs to 16 residues. Germline-derived CDR1 and CDR2 are SGDLS and YYNGEE. The V and J ends lost 4 bases and 1 base respectively, with 18 bases between them. CDR3 region: CASSTSGTQGSYEQYF. CDR3 nucleotides: TGTGCCAGCAGCACCTCCGGGACCCAGGGGTCCTACGAGCAGTACTTC.

The chain links TRBV10-3 to TRBJ1-2; a weak D match, TRBD1 (6 bases). Trimming left V 0 bases short and J 8 bases short, with 16 bases between. The CDR3 runs 15 residues. Germline V gene sequence: CDR1 ENHRY, CDR2 SYGVKD. CDR3: CAISESAGEPRGYTF. The CDR3 bases are TGTGCCATCAGTGAGTCCGCAGGGGAACCACGCGGCTACACCTTC.

This clone was observed at least ten times. This chain joins TRBV7-9 and TRBJ2-2, with D possibly TRBD2 on 6 matching bases. V shed 4 bases and J shed 1 base, with 10 bases lying between them. The CDR3 runs to 15 residues. The germline CDR1 and CDR2 sequences are SEHNR and FQNEAQ (reference sequence). The CDR3 reads CASSSWGGNTGELFF. In DNA form, the CDR3 reads TGTGCCAGCAGCTCGTGGGGAGGGAACACCGGGGAGCTGTTTTTT.

The chain is built from TRBV6-5 and TRBJ1-1, with 9 bases fitting TRBD1. The CDR3 extends over 14 amino acids. Per the germline V gene, CDR1 is MNHEY and CDR2 is SVGAGI. The V gene end was trimmed by 7 bases and the J gene end by 1 base; junction bases not matched to a gene: 4. The CDR3: CASKLTGGNTEAFF. Written as DNA, the CDR3 is TGTGCCAGCAAATTGACAGGGGGGAACACTGAAGCTTTCTTT.

V usage is TRBV7-9 and J usage is TRBJ1-5; 7 bases map to TRBD1. Germline V gene data show CDR1 as SEHNR and CDR2 as FQNEAQ (reference sequence). This CDR3 has 17 residues. V trimming: 0 bases; J trimming: 0 bases; junction bases outside the gene matches: 5. CDR3 in amino acids: CASSLATGASSNQPQHF. CDR3 nucleotides: TGTGCCAGCAGCTTAGCCACAGGGGCAAGTAGCAATCAGCCCCAGCATTTT.

The chain is built from TRBV5-6 and TRBJ2-5; TRBD2 matches 10 bases. Germline trimming cut 3 bases from V and 6 bases from J; bases unmatched to any gene: 5. From germline, CDR1 is SGHDT and CDR2 YYEEEE. CDR3 length: 14 amino acids. CDR3 residues: CASSWGTSEKTQYF. CDR3 nucleotide sequence: TGTGCCAGCAGCTGGGGGACTAGCGAAAAGACCCAGTACTTC.

The genes are TRBV5-6 and TRBJ1-5, with 7 bases matching TRBD1. Germline loops: CDR1 SGHDT, CDR2 YYEEEE. The J segment lost 0 bases and the V segment lost 5 bases, leaving 5 bases of the junction unmatched. This CDR3 spans 15 amino acids. CDR3: CASSNTGDSNQPQHF. CDR3 nucleotides: TGTGCCAGCAGTAACACAGGGGATAGCAATCAGCCCCAGCATTTT. The full variable domain, in which reference TRBV5-6 and TRBJ1-5 provide the parts outside the CDR3, is DAGVTQSPTHLIKTRGQQVTLRCSPKSGHDTVSWYQQALGQGPQFIFQYYEEEERQRGNFPDRFSGHQFPNYSSELNVNALLLGDSALYLCASSNTGDSNQPQHFGDGTRLSIL.

This chain links TRBV7-8 with TRBJ1-1; D is undetermined. The CDR3 spans 12 residues. Trimming left V 1 base short and J 5 bases short, with 5 bases between. Germline loops: CDR1 SGHVS, CDR2 FQNEAQ. The CDR3 coding sequence is TGTGCCAGCAGCTTAGGTCTTACTGAAGCTTTCTTT. The encoded protein is CASSLGLTEAFF.

The gene calls are TRBV7-9 and TRBJ1-1; 7 nucleotides line up with TRBD1. Trimming cost V 0 bases and J 7 bases; bases outside gene matches: 8. CDR1 SEHNR and CDR2 FQNEAQ come from the germline V gene (reference sequence). This CDR3 has 15 amino acids. CDR3 in amino acids: CASSLAGRTGNEAFF. CDR3 DNA sequence: TGTGCCAGCAGCTTAGCGGGGCGGACAGGTAATGAAGCTTTCTTT.